Following are 13 T cell receptor beta chains from one sample sequenced in a study of T-cell memory formation after mild COVID-19. Each CDR3 protein is one row after TCRdb ran MiXCR on the 5' RACE reads. This table has some 290,000 distinct CDR3 sequences, 16% appearing once. Material for sequencing was PBMCs or a T cell subset sorted from them (not recorded which). The receptors originated from a man aged 18 to 35 who had mild COVID-19 (a few samples of this study predate the infection). Cell type and time point are not known.

This clonotype has a count of ten or more. The V call is TRBV27, the J call TRBJ2-1; no clear D. Trimming took 2 bases from V and 10 from J, leaving 6 bases between them. There are 11 residues in the CDR3. Germline CDR1 reads MNHEY; CDR2 reads SMNVEV (reference sequence). The CDR3 loop is CASSLGLEQFF. The CDR3 nucleotides are TGTGCCAGCAGTTTAGGATTAGAGCAGTTCTTC.

The table lists this clonotype with many counts. J is TRBJ2-5 and V is TRBV15; D call uncertain. The CDR3 sequence is 12 residues long. V lost 0 bases and J lost 4, with 3 bases in between. CDR1 is LNHNV and CDR2 is YYDKDF in the germline V gene (reference sequence). Here the CDR3 DNA reads TGTGCCACCAGCAGAGATGGAGAGACCCAGTACTTC. Translating gives CATSRDGETQYF.

This clonotype has a single count. The chain uses TRBV6-6 and TRBJ2-7, with D tentatively TRBD1 (5 bases). The CDR3 has 13 residues. CDR1 and CDR2 from the germline V gene are MNHNY and SVGAGI (reference sequence). Between the trimmed V and J ends, which lost 5 bases and 4 bases, there was a span of 12 bases. The CDR3 nucleotides read TGTGCCAGCAGTGCTGCACAGGTTTACGAGCAGTACGTC. Protein sequence: CASSAAQVYEQYV.

This clonotype was counted a few times. The J gene is TRBJ2-7, the V gene TRBV7-2; possible D gene TRBD1, 5 bases. CDR3 length: 11 residues. V lost 8 bases to trimming and J lost 8 bases, with 13 bases between them. Germline V lookup: CDR1 SGHTA, CDR2 FQGNSA. The CDR3 nucleotides are TGTGCCAGCCTGGCAGGGTCGAAGCAGTACTTC. It encodes CASLAGSKQYF.

This clonotype was recorded a few times. This chain joins TRBV12-3 or TRBV12-4 and TRBJ2-5; D unclear. The CDR3 is made up of 14 amino acids. The germline V and J ends were trimmed by 2 bases and 5 bases, with 12 bases remaining between them. In DNA, the CDR3 is TGTGCCAGCAGTTTACTCTCAGGAGATGAGACCCAGTACTTC. This encodes CASSLLSGDETQYF.

In this sample, this clonotype turned up a few times. The V and J genes are TRBV10-3 and TRBJ2-7; D uncertain. Germline V gene data show CDR1 as ENHRY and CDR2 as SYGVKD. Trimming shortened V by 0 bases and J by 4 bases, and 10 bases separated the two germline ends. The CDR3 contains 14 residues. Here the CDR3 DNA reads TGTGCCATCAGTGAGTCTGCTCCTAGTTACGAGCAGTACTTC. Amino acid sequence: CAISESAPSYEQYF.

In the case of this clonotype: Being one base from a much bigger clone, this may be a read error. This chain connects TRBV6-2 or TRBV6-3 to TRBJ2-2; no definite D call. CDR3 length: 13 amino acids. Trimming left V 2 bases short and J 3 bases short, with 4 bases between. CDR1 and CDR2 (germline): MNHEY, SVGEGT. CDR3 bases: TGTGCCAGCAGTTACGCAGACACCGGGGAGCTGTTTTTT. It is translated as CASSYADTGELFF.

This rearrangement joins TRBV20-1 to TRBJ2-3, with 10 nucleotides matching TRBD2. The ends lost 5 bases at V and 5 bases at J; junction bases unmatched: 7. The CDR3 has 14 amino acids. The germline V gene encodes CDR1 DFQATT and CDR2 SNEGSKA (reference sequence). This CDR3 reads CSAPTSGVRDTQYF. The CDR3 DNA is TGCAGTGCTCCAACTAGCGGGGTCAGAGATACGCAGTATTTT.

This clonotype appeared a few times. V gene TRBV7-2 combines with J gene TRBJ1-6, with 7 nucleotides matching TRBD1. Germline V lookup: CDR1 SGHTA, CDR2 FQGNSA. The CDR3 has 17 amino acids. The trim removed 2 bases at V and 10 bases at J, leaving 14 bases unmatched. The DNA of the CDR3 is TGTGCCAGCAGCTTAAGGGGGGGGCGACAGGGATCGTCACCCCTCCACTTT. Translation: CASSLRGGRQGSSPLHF.

This clonotype was seen repeatedly, ten times or more. This CDR3 reads CSVDADRGSEDTQYF. CDR3 in DNA: TGCAGCGTTGATGCGGACAGGGGAAGTGAAGATACGCAGTATTTT. This chain connects TRBV29-1 to TRBJ2-3, with TRBD1 matching 9 bases. CDR1 and CDR2 (germline): SQVTM, ANQGSEA. Losses at the gene ends were 3 bases for V and 5 bases for J; bases not matched to a gene: 9. This CDR3 has 15 amino acids.

The chain uses TRBV9 and TRBJ2-2, with D perhaps matching TRBD2 (5 bases). This CDR3 spans 18 amino acids. Germline assignment: CDR1 SGDLS and CDR2 YYNGEE. V gave up 0 bases and J gave up 3 bases, with 18 bases separating them. DNA for the CDR3: TGTGCCAGCAGCGTAGAGAGGAATAGCGTATCCCACACCGGGGAGCTGTTTTTT. It yields the protein CASSVERNSVSHTGELFF.

There are many counts of this clonotype. V usage is TRBV18 and J usage is TRBJ2-6; possible D gene TRBD2, 5 bases. CDR1 is KGHSH, CDR2 LQKENI, per germline. Trimming took off 6 bases at V and 3 bases at J, with 12 bases between the two ends. The CDR3 extends over 15 amino acids. The CDR3 sequence is CASSPRGDGANVLTF. CDR3 in DNA: TGTGCCAGCTCTCCTCGGGGAGATGGGGCCAACGTCCTGACTTTC.

This clonotype was detected many times. This chain links TRBV12-3 or TRBV12-4 with TRBJ1-2; weak D call: TRBD1 (6 bases). Trimming left V 6 bases short and J 3 bases short, with 20 bases between. The CDR3 covers 16 residues. CDR3 in amino acids: CASSPLDRPQYYGYTF. The CDR3 DNA sequence: TGTGCCAGCAGCCCCCTCGACAGGCCGCAATACTATGGCTACACCTTC.